The clone carrying this TCR beta chain has ten or more counts. Selection for sequencing was limited to patients who had shown CD8+CD57+ cell expansion by flow cytometry. The germline gives CDR1 LNHDA, CDR2 SQIVND (reference sequence). Trimming removed 4 bases at V and 0 bases at J, with 13 bases between. The CDR3 length is 16 residues. TCR beta VDJ and CDR3 were profiled, and genomic DNA was the template. TCRdb passed the reads through MiXCR, listing each CDR3 protein once. The sample has hundreds of thousands of distinct CDR3 sequences, approximately 33% seen once. The data were obtained in a study of CD8+CD57+ T cells in acquired aplastic anemia.

The V gene is TRBV19, the J gene TRBJ1-5; D is uncertain. The receptor was derived from a human donor with aplastic anemia. Sequenced sample: sorted CD4+, CD8+, or CD8+CD57+ T cells (not recorded which) from PBMCs. The CDR3 spells CASSRGRASSNQPQHF. Here the CDR3 DNA reads TGTGCCAGTAGTAGAGGGAGAGCCTCTAGCAATCAGCCCCAGCATTTT.